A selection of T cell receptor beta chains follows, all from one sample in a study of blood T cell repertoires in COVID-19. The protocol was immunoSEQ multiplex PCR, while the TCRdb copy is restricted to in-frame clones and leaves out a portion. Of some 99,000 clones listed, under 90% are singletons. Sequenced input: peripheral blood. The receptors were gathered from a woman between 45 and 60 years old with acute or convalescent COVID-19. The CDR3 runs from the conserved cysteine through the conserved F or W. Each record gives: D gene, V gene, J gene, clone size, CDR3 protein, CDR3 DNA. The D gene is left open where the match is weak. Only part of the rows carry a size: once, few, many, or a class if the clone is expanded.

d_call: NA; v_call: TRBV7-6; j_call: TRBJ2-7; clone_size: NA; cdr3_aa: CASSLVPGRGTYEQYF; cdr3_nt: TGTGCCAGCAGCTTAGTACCCGGCAGGGGAACCTACGAGCAGTACTTC
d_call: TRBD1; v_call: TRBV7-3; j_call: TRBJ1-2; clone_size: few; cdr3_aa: CASSPDRGGGYTF; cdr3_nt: TGTGCCAGCAGCCCCGACAGGGGAGGTGGCTACACCTTC
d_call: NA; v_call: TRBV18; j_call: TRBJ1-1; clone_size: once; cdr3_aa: CASSPRRQEVTEAFF; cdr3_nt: TGTGCCAGCTCACCACGTAGGCAGGAAGTCACTGAAGCTTTCTTT
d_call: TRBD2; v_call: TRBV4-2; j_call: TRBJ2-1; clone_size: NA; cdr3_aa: CASSQGGTSSYNEQFF; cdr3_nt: TGTGCCAGCAGCCAAGGGGGGACTAGCTCCTACAATGAGCAGTTCTTC
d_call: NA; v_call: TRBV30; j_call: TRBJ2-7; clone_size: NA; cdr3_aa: CAWTPSREQQYF; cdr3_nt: TGTGCCTGGACCCCCTCCCGGGAGCAGCAGTACTTC
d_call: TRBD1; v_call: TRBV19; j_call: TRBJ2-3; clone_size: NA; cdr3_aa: CASMGQGAGDTQYF; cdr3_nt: TGTGCCAGTATGGGGCAGGGGGCGGGAGATACGCAGTATTTT
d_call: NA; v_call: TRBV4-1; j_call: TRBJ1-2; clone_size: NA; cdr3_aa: CASSHEGGLDYGYTF; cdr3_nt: TGCGCCAGCAGCCATGAGGGGGGGCTGGACTATGGCTACACCTTC
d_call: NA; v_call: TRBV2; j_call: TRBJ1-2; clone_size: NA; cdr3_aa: CASSMDRTYGYTF; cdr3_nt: TGTGCCAGCAGTATGGACAGAACCTATGGCTACACCTTC
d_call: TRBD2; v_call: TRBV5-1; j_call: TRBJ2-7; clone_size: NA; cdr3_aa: CASSSTSGGAPYEQYF; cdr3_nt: TGCGCCAGCAGCTCAACTAGCGGGGGGGCTCCCTACGAGCAGTACTTC
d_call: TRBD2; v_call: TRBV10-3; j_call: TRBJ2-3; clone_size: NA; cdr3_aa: CAISRSGGRVTDTQYF; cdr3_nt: TGTGCCATCAGTCGGTCGGGGGGGAGAGTCACAGATACGCAGTATTTT
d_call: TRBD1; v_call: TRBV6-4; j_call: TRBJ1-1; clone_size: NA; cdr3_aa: CASGELGQEGHTEAFF; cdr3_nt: TGTGCCAGCGGGGAGTTGGGACAGGAAGGTCACACTGAAGCTTTCTTT
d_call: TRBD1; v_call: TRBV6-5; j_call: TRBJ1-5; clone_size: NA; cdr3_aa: CASTSDRNQPQHF; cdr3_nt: TGTGCCAGCACCTCGGACAGGAATCAGCCCCAGCATTTT
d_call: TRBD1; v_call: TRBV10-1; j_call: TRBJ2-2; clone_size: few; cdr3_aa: CASSESAGGQGLLNTGELFF; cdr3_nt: TGCGCCAGCAGTGAGTCAGCCGGTGGACAGGGGCTTTTAAACACCGGGGAGCTGTTTTTT
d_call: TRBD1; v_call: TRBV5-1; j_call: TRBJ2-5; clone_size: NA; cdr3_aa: CASSLTGAEETQYF; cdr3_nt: TGCGCCAGCAGCTTGACAGGGGCCGAGGAGACCCAGTACTTC